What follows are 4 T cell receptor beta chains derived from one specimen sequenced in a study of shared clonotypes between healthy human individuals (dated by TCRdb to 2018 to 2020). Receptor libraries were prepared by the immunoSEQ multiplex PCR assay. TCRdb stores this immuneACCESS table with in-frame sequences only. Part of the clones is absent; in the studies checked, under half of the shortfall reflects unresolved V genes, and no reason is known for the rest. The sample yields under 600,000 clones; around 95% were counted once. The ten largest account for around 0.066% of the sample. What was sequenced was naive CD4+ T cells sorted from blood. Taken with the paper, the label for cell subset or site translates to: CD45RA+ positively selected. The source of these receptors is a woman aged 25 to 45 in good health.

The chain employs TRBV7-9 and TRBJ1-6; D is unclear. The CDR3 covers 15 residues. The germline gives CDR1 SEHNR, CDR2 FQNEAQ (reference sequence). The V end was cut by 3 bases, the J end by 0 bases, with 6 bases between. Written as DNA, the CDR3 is TGTGCCAGCAGCTTTAGTAGCTCCTATAATTCACCCCTCCACTTT. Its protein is CASSFSSSYNSPLHF.

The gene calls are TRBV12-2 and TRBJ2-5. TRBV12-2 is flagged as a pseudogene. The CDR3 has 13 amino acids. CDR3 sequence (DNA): TGTGCAAGTCGGCGCGGGCCAACAGGGACCCAGTACTTC. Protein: CASRRGPTGTQYF.

CDR3 DNA sequence: TGCGCCAGCAGCTTGGATGGCGATACCTACGAGCAGTACTTC. Amino acid sequence: CASSLDGDTYEQYF. The rearrangement uses TRBV5-1 and TRBJ2-7; no clear D gene. V was cut by 0 bases and J by 2 bases, with 9 bases left in between. The CDR3 is 14 residues long. Germline CDR1 and CDR2: SGHRS and YFSETQ.

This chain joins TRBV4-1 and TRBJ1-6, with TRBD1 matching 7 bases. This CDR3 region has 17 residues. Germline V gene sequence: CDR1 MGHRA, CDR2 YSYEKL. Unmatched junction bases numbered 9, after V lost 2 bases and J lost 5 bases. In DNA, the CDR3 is TGCGCCAGCAGCCAACTCCCGCGACAGGGTAATAATTCACCCCTCCACTTT. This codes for CASSQLPRQGNNSPLHF.